The T cell receptor (beta chain) under discussion was sequenced for a study of chemoradiotherapy in HPV16-positive cancers. The wider study: Functional T-cell assays on a couple of HPV16-positive patients' cells defined candidate HPV-specific clones and common TCR motifs.

Study findings and constraints: Non-HPV-specific T cells did not expand in tumors during treatment, whereas candidate HPV-specific clones and E7-related motifs did. For HPV16-positive patients, expanding HPV-responsive T cells associated with longer recurrence-free survival.

Unmatched junction bases numbered 7, after V lost 0 bases and J lost 2 bases. The CDR3 is 17 amino acids. Germline CDR1 and CDR2: LNHNV and YYDKDF (reference sequence). The count of this clone is one. What it binds is not known. Here immunoSEQ multiplex PCR was the method, and the copy in TCRdb shows in-frame clones only, minus some. The table shows about 12,000 clones, with about 85% occurring only once. This sample comprised blood, obtained from a patient who underwent chemoradiotherapy. The V and J genes are TRBV15 and TRBJ2-1, with 7 bases identical to TRBD2. The receptor was derived from a human donor with HPV-associated anogenital cancer. CDR3 sequence (DNA): TGTGCCACCAGCAGAGATCGTGGCGGGGGTGCCTACAATGAGCAGTTCTTC. This codes for CATSRDRGGGAYNEQFF.